This is a list of T cell receptor beta chains from one sample in a study of blood T cells in healthy people across ages. MiXCR was run by TCRdb on the 5' RACE reads, yielding one entry per CDR3 protein. This table has hundreds of thousands of distinct CDR3 sequences, under 45% appearing once. Material: blood. The receptors were gathered from a man in his 60s in good health. Each CDR3 is given with its conserved first and last residue. D genes are given only for firm matches. Size tells how often a clone was seen (once, few, many) or the class of an expanded clone, and some rows leave it out.

TRBJ2-1	TRBV11-2	.	.	CASSFTGQGEQFF	TGTGCCAGCAGCTTTACGGGGCAGGGGGAGCAGTTCTTC
TRBJ2-7	TRBV6-2/TRBV6-3	.	.	CASSYAETYEQYF	TGTGCCAGCAGTTACGCAGAAACCTACGAGCAGTACTTC
TRBJ2-3	TRBV3-1	.	.	CASSQVKDTQYF	TGTGCCAGCAGCCAAGTAAAGGATACGCAGTATTTT
TRBJ2-3	TRBV12-3/TRBV12-4	.	TRBD2	CASSLRRGGRGTDTQYF	TGTGCCAGCAGTTTAAGGCGGGGGGGACGGGGCACAGATACGCAGTATTTT
TRBJ1-2	TRBV4-1	many	TRBD1	CASGQGAYGYTF	TGCGCCAGCGGCCAGGGGGCCTATGGCTACACCTTC
TRBJ1-5	TRBV6-1	few	TRBD1	CAIATGGWQPQHF	TGTGCCATCGCGACAGGGGGCTGGCAGCCCCAGCATTTT
TRBJ1-1	TRBV20-1	.	.	CSARGAGTSEAFF	TGCAGTGCTAGAGGCGCCGGGACCTCTGAAGCTTTCTTT
TRBJ2-5	TRBV20-1	few	TRBD1	CSATTGTGVRTETQYF	TGCAGTGCTACCACCGGGACAGGGGTTCGGACGGAGACCCAGTACTTC
TRBJ2-7	TRBV7-2	.	TRBD1	CASSVPPGQGARNKQYF	TGTGCCAGCAGCGTGCCCCCGGGACAGGGAGCCCGCAATAAGCAGTACTTC
TRBJ2-7	TRBV20-1	.	TRBD2	CSAKVAGGSSYNEQYF	TGCAGTGCTAAAGTAGCGGGGGGAAGCTCCTACAATGAGCAGTACTTC
TRBJ1-2	TRBV4-3	few	.	CASRLEQGRHYGYTF	TGCGCCAGCAGGCTTGAACAGGGTCGGCACTATGGCTACACCTTC
TRBJ2-3	TRBV7-6	once	.	CASSLTEGEVSRLSTQYF	TGTGCCAGCAGCTTAACAGAAGGGGAGGTCTCACGCCTCAGTACGCAGTATTTT
TRBJ2-7	TRBV12-3/TRBV12-4	.	TRBD1	CASRFRPGTGPSYEQYF	TGTGCCAGCAGGTTTCGTCCCGGGACAGGGCCGTCCTACGAGCAGTACTTC
TRBJ1-2	TRBV24-1	.	TRBD1	CATSDPGTGGWGYTF	TGTGCCACCAGTGACCCAGGGACAGGGGGTTGGGGCTACACCTTC
TRBJ2-3	TRBV7-2	few	TRBD2	CASKTSGGALRTDTQYF	TGTGCCAGCAAGACTAGCGGGGGGGCCTTACGCACAGATACGCAGTATTTT
TRBJ2-7	TRBV20-1	once	TRBD2	CSARDLPGGSYEQYF	TGCAGTGCTAGAGATCTGCCGGGAGGGTCCTACGAGCAGTACTTC
TRBJ1-2	TRBV20-1	.	TRBD1	CSALQGAKGYTF	TGCAGTGCTTTACAGGGGGCTAAAGGCTACACCTTC
TRBJ2-1	TRBV15	.	.	CATSRQQRVNEQFF	TGTGCCACCAGCAGACAACAAAGGGTTAATGAGCAGTTCTTC
TRBJ2-7	TRBV20-1	.	.	CSARESNYEQYF	TGCAGTGCTAGAGAGTCTAACTACGAGCAGTACTTC
TRBJ2-1	TRBV7-9	.	.	CASSLVMAGRGYDEQFF	TGTGCCAGCAGCTTAGTAATGGCGGGGAGAGGGTACGATGAGCAGTTCTTC
TRBJ2-1	TRBV6-2/TRBV6-3	.	.	CASAGLPLVEQFF	TGTGCCAGCGCCGGCCTGCCCTTGGTTGAGCAGTTCTTC
TRBJ2-3	TRBV15	once	.	CATSRSRDNTDTQYF	TGTGCCACCAGCAGATCCCGGGACAACACAGATACGCAGTATTTT
TRBJ2-3	TRBV4-3	.	TRBD1	CASSLRAGRQGMGSTDTQYF	TGCGCCAGCAGCCTAAGAGCCGGGCGACAGGGGATGGGGAGCACAGATACGCAGTATTTT
TRBJ2-1	TRBV9	.	TRBD2	CASNGAGGHYNEQFF	TGTGCCAGCAATGGAGCGGGGGGCCATTACAATGAGCAGTTCTTC
TRBJ2-3	TRBV27	few	TRBD2	CASSLASGADTQYF	TGTGCCAGCAGTTTGGCTAGCGGGGCAGATACGCAGTATTTT
TRBJ1-1	TRBV5-1	.	.	CASILGGTEAFF	TGCGCCAGCATCTTAGGGGGGACTGAAGCTTTCTTT
TRBJ1-2	TRBV20-1	.	TRBD1	CSARVSGTGTYGYTF	TGCAGTGCTAGAGTTTCCGGGACAGGGACTTATGGCTACACCTTC
TRBJ1-2	TRBV5-1	.	TRBD1	CASSSPKDRGNGYTF	TGCGCCAGCAGCTCACCTAAGGACAGGGGGAATGGCTACACCTTC
TRBJ2-2	TRBV28	.	TRBD2	CASNLKGGSKSLFF	TGTGCCAGCAACCTGAAGGGAGGGTCTAAGTCGCTGTTTTTT
TRBJ2-1	TRBV7-2	few	.	CASSLDFSNEQFF	TGTGCCAGCAGCTTAGATTTTAGCAATGAGCAGTTCTTC
TRBJ1-1	TRBV3-1	.	.	CASSQDWARTEAFF	TGTGCCAGCAGCCAAGATTGGGCAAGGACTGAAGCTTTCTTT
TRBJ2-5	TRBV5-1	.	.	CASSSRYDGETQYF	TGCGCCAGCAGCTCGAGATACGACGGAGAGACCCAGTACTTC
TRBJ2-7	TRBV6-5	.	TRBD1	CASGTGVQYF	TGTGCCAGTGGGACAGGGGTGCAGTACTTC
TRBJ2-1	TRBV27	.	.	CASSLLVANEQFF	TGTGCCAGCAGTTTGTTGGTTGCAAATGAGCAGTTCTTC
TRBJ2-3	TRBV7-9	.	TRBD1	CASSTWDRSTDTQYF	TGTGCCAGCAGCACCTGGGACAGGAGCACAGATACGCAGTATTTT
TRBJ1-1	TRBV6-5	.	TRBD1	CASSYQGQQNTEAFF	TGTGCCAGCAGTTACCAGGGACAGCAAAACACTGAAGCTTTCTTT
TRBJ2-7	TRBV29-1	few	TRBD1	CSGRGTGHEQYF	TGCAGCGGAAGGGGGACAGGCCACGAGCAGTACTTC
TRBJ2-5	TRBV6-5	.	.	CASRKTVPETQYF	TGTGCCAGCAGGAAGACAGTTCCTGAGACCCAGTACTTC
TRBJ2-7	TRBV5-1	.	.	CASSFTAGTSSYEQYF	TGCGCCAGCAGCTTCACTGCGGGGACCAGCTCCTACGAGCAGTACTTC
TRBJ1-1	TRBV5-6	.	.	CASSWDEDTEAFF	TGTGCCAGCAGCTGGGATGAGGACACTGAAGCTTTCTTT
TRBJ2-5	TRBV10-3	.	.	CAISESGLALAAQETQYF	TGTGCCATCAGTGAGTCGGGTCTTGCCTTAGCGGCACAAGAGACCCAGTACTTC
TRBJ2-7	TRBV7-2	few	.	CASRIGTSTYEQYF	TGTGCCAGCAGGATTGGGACATCCACCTACGAGCAGTACTTC
TRBJ1-6	TRBV5-1	.	TRBD1	CASSYGTGNSPLHF	TGCGCCAGCAGTTACGGGACAGGAAATTCACCCCTCCACTTT
TRBJ2-3	TRBV6-2/TRBV6-3	.	.	CAARGSTDTQYF	TGTGCCGCTCGGGGGAGCACAGATACGCAGTATTTT
TRBJ2-5	TRBV12-3/TRBV12-4	.	.	CASRPVMVGANEQYF	TGTGCCAGCAGACCAGTCATGGTTGGGGCCAATGAGCAGTACTTC
TRBJ2-1	TRBV10-3	many	.	CAISDTNNEQFF	TGTGCCATCAGTGACACCAACAATGAGCAGTTCTTC
TRBJ2-7	TRBV3-1	few	.	CASSGGASTYEQYF	TGTGCCAGCAGCGGGGGGGCATCCACCTACGAGCAGTACTTC
TRBJ2-5	TRBV7-2	.	.	CASSSQGHQETQYF	TGTGCCAGCAGCTCACAGGGCCACCAAGAGACCCAGTACTTC